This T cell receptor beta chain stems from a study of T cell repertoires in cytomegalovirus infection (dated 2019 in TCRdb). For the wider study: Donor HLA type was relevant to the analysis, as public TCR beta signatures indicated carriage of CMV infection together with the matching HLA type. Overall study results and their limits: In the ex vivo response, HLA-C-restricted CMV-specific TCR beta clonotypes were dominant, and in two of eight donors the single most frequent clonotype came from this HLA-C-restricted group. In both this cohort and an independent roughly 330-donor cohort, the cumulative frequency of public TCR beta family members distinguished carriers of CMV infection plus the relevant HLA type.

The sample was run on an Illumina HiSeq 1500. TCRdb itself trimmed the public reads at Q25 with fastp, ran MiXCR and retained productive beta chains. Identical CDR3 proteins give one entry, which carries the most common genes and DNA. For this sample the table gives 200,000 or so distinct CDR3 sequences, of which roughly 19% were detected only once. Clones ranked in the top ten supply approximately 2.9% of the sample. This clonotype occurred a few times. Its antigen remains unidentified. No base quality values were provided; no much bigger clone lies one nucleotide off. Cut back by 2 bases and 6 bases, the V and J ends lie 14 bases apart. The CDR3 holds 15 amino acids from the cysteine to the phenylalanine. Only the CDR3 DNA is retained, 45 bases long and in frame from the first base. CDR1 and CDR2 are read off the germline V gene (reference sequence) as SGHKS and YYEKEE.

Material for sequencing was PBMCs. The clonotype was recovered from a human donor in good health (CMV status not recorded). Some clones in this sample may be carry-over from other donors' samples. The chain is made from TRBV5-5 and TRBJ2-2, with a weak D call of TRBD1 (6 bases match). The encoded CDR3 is CASSLARGWSGELFF. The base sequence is TGTGCCAGCAGCTTAGCGAGGGGGTGGTCCGGGGAGCTGTTTTTT. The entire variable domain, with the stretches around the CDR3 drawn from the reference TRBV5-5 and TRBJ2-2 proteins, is DAGVTQSPTHLIKTRGQQVTLRCSPISGHKSVSWYQQVLGQGPQFIFQYYEKEERGRGNFPDRFSARQFPNYSSELNVNALLLGDSALYLCASSLARGWSGELFFGEGSRLTVL.